This TCR beta chain was obtained from a study of beta chain features in type 1 diabetes. For the study at large: Sorted cells from all samples, numbering 100 million to 120 million, were examined.

Comments on this clone: No antigen is known for it.

Reverse transcription of all isolated RNA meant that expressed TCRB transcripts were sequenced. Generated by immunoSEQ multiplex PCR, the TCRdb table keeps only in-frame clones and is missing some. The profile shows approximately 250,000 clones, roughly 11% of them singletons. In germline, CDR1 is SQVTM, CDR2 ANQGSEA. The CDR3 covers 13 residues. V lost 6 bases to trimming and J lost 4 bases; unmatched junction nucleotides: 5. Overall study findings and caveats: Moderate yet significant TCRB CDR3 shortening was seen in Type 1 diabetes patients in all four CD4+ subsets.

Cells sorted by CD45RO/CCR7/CD25/CD127/CD95/CD27 comprised CD4+ naive, central memory, regulatory and stem cell-like memory cells. The TCR comes from a man aged 30-40 years with type 1 diabetes. Sequencing was done on a sample of naive CD4+ T cells from blood. This rearrangement joins TRBV29-1 to TRBJ2-2; 7 bases map to TRBD1. The CDR3 DNA is TGCAGCGTGCTGACAGGGACCACCGGGGAGCTGTTTTTT. This translates into CSVLTGTTGELFF.